The subject of this entry is one T cell receptor beta chain. These data come from a study of blood T cell repertoires in COVID-19. Study summary: Samples of COVID-19 (acute and convalescent) were obtained from the United States, Italy and Spain.

Per the authors' pipeline: Counts of nucleated cells, estimated from reference gene primer amplification, were obtained. The protocol was immunoSEQ multiplex PCR, while the TCRdb copy is restricted to in-frame clones and leaves out a portion. V and J calls and clone size come straight from that table; D and trimming were deduced from the DNA. The sample includes 150,000 to 200,000 clones, 80% to 90% seen only once; the top ten take 1.5% to 2%. With 1 base clipped from V and 11 bases from J, the junction kept 8 bases outside the gene matches. The germline V gene encodes CDR1 SGHVS and CDR2 FQNEAQ. The CDR3 consists of 14 residues.

This clonotype originated in a man between 18 and 29 years old who had recovered from COVID-19. Input material: peripheral blood. The V call is TRBV7-8, the J call TRBJ1-5, with TRBD1 identical over 7 bases. This CDR3 reads CASSLVGPGTAQHF. In DNA, the CDR3 is TGTGCCAGCAGCTTAGTAGGCCCCGGGACAGCCCAGCATTTT.